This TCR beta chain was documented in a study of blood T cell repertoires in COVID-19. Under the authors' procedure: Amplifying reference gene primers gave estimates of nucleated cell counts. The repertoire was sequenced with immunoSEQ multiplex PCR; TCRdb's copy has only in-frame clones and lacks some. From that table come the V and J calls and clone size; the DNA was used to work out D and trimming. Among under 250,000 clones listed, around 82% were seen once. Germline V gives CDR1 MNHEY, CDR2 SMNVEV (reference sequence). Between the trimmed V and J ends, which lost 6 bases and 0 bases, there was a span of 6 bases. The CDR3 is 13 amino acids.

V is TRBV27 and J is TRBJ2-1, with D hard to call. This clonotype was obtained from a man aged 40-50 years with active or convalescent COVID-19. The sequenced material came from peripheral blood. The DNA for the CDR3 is TGTGCCAGCAGCAGAATCTCCTACAATGAGCAGTTCTTC. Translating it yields CASSRISYNEQFF.